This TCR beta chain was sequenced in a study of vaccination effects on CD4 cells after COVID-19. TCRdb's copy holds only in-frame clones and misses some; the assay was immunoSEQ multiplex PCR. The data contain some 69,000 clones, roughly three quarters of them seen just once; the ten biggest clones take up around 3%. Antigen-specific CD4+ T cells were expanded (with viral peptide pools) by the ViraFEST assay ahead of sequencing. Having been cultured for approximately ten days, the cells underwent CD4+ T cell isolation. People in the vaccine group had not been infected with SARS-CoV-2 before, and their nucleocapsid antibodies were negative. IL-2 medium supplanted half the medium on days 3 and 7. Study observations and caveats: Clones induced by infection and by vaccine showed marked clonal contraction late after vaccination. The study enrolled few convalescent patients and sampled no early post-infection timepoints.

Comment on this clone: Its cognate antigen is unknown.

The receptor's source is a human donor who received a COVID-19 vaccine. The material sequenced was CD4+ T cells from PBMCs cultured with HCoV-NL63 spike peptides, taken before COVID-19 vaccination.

The CDR3 DNA is TGTGCCACCAGCACCCAAGCGGGACAGCCCCAGCATTTT. Its protein is CATSTQAGQPQHF. The chain is built from TRBV15 and TRBJ1-5; no firm D call. Trimming removed 4 bases at V and 7 bases at J, with 11 bases between. This CDR3 has 13 amino acids. Germline V lookup: CDR1 LNHNV, CDR2 YYDKDF (reference sequence).